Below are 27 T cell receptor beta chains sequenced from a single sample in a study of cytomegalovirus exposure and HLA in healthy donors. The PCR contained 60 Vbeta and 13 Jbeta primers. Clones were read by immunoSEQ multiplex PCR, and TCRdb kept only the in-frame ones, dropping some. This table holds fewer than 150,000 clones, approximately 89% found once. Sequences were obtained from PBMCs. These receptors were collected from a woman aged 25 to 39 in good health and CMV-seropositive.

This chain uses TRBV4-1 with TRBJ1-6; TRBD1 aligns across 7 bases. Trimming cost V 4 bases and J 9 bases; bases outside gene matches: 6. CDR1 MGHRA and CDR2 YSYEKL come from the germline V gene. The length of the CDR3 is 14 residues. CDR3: CASSPSGQPSPLHF. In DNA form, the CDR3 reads TGCGCCAGCAGCCCCTCGGGACAGCCTTCACCCCTCCACTTT.

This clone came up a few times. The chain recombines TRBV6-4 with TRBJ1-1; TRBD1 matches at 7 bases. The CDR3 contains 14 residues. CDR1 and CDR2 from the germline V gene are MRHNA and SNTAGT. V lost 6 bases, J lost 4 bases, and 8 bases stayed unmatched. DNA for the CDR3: TGTGCCAGCAGCTCCGGGACAGCAAGCACTGAAGCTTTCTTT. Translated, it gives CASSSGTASTEAFF.

Here the CDR3 DNA reads TGTGCCAGTAGTACCGACAGGGGCGGCTACACCTTC. Its translation is CASSTDRGGYTF. The rearrangement joins TRBV19 to TRBJ1-2; 8 bases line up with TRBD1. The ends lost 4 bases at V and 8 bases at J; junction bases unmatched: 3. CDR1 is LNHDA, CDR2 SQIVND, per germline (reference sequence). The CDR3 contains 12 residues.

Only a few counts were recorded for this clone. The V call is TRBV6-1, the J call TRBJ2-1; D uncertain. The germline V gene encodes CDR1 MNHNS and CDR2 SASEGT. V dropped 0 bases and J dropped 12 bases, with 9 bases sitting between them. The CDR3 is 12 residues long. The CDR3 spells CASSEAQARQFF. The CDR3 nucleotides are TGTGCCAGCAGTGAAGCCCAAGCGAGGCAGTTCTTC.

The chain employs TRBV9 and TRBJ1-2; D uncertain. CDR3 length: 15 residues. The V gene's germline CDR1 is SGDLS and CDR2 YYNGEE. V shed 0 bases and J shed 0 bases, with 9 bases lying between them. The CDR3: CASSVATGANYGYTF. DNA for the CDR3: TGTGCCAGCAGCGTAGCTACCGGTGCTAACTATGGCTACACCTTC.

CDR3 region: CASSEKGRATAYF. The CDR3 DNA reads as TGTGCCAGCAGTGAGAAAGGGAGGGCCACTGCTTACTTC. The rearrangement joins TRBV2 to TRBJ2-5; 7 bases fit TRBD2. The CDR3 runs 13 residues. V shed 3 bases and J 14 bases; nucleotides not matched to a gene: 12. CDR1 is SNHLY and CDR2 is FYNNEI in the germline V gene.

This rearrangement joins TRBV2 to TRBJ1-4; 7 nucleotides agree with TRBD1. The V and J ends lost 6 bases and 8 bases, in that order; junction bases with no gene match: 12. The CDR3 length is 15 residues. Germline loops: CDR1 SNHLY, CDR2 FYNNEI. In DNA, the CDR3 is TGTGCCAGCAGCCAGACAGGGAGAGGTGGCGAAAAACTGTTTTTT. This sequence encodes CASSQTGRGGEKLFF.

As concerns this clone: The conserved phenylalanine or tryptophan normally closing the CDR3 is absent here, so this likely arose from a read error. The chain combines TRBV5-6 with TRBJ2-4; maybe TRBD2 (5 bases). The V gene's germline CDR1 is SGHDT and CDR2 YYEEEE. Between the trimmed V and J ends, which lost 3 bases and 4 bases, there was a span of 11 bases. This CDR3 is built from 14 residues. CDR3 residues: CASSSPPGKNIQYL. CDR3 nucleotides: TGTGCCAGCAGCTCCCCTCCGGGGAAAAACATTCAGTACCTC.

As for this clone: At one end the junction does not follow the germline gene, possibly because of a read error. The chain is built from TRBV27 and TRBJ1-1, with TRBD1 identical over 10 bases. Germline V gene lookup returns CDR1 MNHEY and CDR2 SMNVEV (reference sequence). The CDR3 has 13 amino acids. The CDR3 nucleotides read TGTGCCAGCAGGCCGGGACAGGGGACTGGAGCTTTCTTT. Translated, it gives CASRPGQGTGAFF.

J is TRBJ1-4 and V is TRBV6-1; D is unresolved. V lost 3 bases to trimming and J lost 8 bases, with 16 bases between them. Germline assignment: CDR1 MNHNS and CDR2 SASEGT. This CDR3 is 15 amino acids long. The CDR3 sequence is CASSDLGTVKEKLFF. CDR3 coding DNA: TGTGCCAGCAGTGACCTCGGTACGGTGAAGGAAAAACTGTTTTTT.

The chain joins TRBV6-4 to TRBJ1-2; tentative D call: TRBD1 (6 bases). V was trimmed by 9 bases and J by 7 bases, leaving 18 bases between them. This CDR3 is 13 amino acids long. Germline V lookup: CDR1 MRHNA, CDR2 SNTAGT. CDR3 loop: CASPHGGYGGYTF. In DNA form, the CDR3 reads TGTGCCAGTCCTCATGGGGGCTACGGTGGCTACACCTTC.

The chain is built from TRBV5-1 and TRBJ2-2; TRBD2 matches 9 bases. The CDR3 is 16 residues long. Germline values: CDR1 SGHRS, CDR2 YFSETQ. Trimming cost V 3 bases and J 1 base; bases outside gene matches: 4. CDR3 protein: CASSSAAGGNTGELFF. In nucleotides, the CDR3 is TGCGCCAGCAGCTCCGCAGCGGGAGGGAACACCGGGGAGCTGTTTTTT.

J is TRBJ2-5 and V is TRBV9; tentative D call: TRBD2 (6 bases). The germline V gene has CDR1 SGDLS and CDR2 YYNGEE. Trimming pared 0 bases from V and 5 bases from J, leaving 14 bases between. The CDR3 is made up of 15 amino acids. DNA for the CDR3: TGTGCCAGCAGCGTAGGAGTGGCGGGGTGGGAGACCCAGTACTTC. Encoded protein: CASSVGVAGWETQYF.

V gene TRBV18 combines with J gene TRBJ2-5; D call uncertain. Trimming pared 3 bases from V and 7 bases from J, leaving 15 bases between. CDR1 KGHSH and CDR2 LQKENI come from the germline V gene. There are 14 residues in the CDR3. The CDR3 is CASSPVDKFGTQYF. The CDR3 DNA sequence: TGTGCCAGCTCACCTGTTGACAAGTTTGGGACCCAGTACTTC.

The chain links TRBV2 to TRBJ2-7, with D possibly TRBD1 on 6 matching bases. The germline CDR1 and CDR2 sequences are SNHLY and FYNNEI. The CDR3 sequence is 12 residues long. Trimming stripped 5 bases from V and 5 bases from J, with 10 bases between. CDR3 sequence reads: CASSPTGHEQYF. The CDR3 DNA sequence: TGTGCCAGCAGTCCCACAGGGCACGAGCAGTACTTC. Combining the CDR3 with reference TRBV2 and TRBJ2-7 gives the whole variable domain EPEVTQTPSHQVTQMGQEVILRCVPISNHLYFYWYRQILGQKVEFLVSFYNNEISEKSEIFDDQFSVERPDGSNFTLKIRSTKLEDSAMYFCASSPTGHEQYFGPGTRLTVT.

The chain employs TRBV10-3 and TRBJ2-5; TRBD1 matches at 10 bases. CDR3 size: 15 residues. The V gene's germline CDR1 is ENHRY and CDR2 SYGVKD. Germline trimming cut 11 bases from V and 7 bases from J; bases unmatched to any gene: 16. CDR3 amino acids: CAGSSGTGDTGTQYF. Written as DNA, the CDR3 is TGTGCCGGCTCATCCGGGACAGGGGATACTGGGACCCAGTACTTC.

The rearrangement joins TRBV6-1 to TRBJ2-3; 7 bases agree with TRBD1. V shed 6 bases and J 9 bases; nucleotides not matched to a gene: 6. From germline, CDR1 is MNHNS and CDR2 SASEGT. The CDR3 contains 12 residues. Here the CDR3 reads CASRWTGPTQYF. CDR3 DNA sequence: TGTGCCAGCAGGTGGACAGGCCCCACGCAGTATTTT.

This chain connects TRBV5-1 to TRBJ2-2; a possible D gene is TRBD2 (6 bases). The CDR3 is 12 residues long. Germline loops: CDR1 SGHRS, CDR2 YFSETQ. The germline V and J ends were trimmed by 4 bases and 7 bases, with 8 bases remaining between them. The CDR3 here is CASSPGVGELFF. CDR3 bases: TGCGCCAGCAGCCCGGGAGTCGGGGAGCTGTTTTTT.

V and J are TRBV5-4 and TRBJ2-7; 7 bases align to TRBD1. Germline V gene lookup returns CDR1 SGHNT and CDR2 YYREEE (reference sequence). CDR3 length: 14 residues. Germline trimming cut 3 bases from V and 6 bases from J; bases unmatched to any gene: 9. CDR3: CASSSGQESGEQYF. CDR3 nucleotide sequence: TGTGCCAGCAGCTCCGGACAGGAGTCCGGCGAGCAGTACTTC.

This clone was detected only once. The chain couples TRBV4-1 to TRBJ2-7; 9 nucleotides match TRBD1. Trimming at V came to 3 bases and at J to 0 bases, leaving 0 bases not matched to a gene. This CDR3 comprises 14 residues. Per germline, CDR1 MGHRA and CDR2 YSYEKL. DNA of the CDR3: TGCGCCAGCAGCCAGACAGGGGGCTCCTACGAGCAGTACTTC. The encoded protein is CASSQTGGSYEQYF.

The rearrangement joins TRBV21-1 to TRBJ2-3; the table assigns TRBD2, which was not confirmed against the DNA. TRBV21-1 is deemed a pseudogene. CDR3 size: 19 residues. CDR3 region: CASSISLAGGPLSTDTQYF. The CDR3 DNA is TGTGCCAGCAGCATTTCACTAGCGGGAGGGCCCCTTAGCACAGATACGCAGTATTTT.

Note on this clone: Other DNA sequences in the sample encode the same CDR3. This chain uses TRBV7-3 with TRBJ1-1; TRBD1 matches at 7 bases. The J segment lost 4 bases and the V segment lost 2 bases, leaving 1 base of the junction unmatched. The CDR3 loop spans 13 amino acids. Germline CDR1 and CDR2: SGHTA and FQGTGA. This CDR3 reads CASSLQGGTEAFF. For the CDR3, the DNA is TGTGCCAGCAGCTTACAGGGGGGCACTGAAGCTTTCTTT.

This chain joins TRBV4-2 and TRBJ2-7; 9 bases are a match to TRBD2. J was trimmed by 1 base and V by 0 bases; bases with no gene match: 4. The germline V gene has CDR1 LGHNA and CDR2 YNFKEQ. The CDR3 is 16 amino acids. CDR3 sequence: CASSQDLAGPSYEQYF. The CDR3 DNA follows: TGTGCCAGCAGCCAAGATCTAGCGGGACCTTCCTACGAGCAGTACTTC.

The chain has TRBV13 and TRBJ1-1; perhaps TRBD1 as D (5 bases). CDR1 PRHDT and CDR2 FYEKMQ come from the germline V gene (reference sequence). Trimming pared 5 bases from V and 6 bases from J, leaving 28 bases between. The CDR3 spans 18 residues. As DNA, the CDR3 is TGTGCCAGCAGCACGCTCTGGGGGGGAGGAGGATGGCTGCCTGAAGCTTTCTTT. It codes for CASSTLWGGGGWLPEAFF.

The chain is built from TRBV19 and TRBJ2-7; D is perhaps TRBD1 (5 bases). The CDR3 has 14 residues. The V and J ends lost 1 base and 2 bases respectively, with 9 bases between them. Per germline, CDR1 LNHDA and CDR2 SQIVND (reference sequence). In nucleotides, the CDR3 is TGTGCCAGTAGTATAGCAGGCAGGGCCTACGAGCAGTACTTC. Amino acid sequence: CASSIAGRAYEQYF.

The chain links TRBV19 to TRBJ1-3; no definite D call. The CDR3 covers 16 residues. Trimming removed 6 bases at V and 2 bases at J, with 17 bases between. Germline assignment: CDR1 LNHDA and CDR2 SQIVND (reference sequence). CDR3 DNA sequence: TGTGCCAGTAGCCGCGGCCCTCCCGCCCCTGGAAACACCATATATTTT. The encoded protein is CASSRGPPAPGNTIYF.

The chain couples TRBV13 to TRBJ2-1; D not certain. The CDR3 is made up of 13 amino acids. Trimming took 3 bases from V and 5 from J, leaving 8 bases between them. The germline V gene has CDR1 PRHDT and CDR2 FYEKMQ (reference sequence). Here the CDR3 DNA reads TGTGCCAGCAGCTTCGGGTCTCACAATGAGCAGTTCTTC. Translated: CASSFGSHNEQFF.